The sequence of this T cell receptor beta chain was determined in a study of T cells after yellow fever vaccination. Study background: Low-cell-number fractions were prepared with SMART-Seq v4 Ultra Low Input. The study, taken as a whole, reports: Weaker, the secondary response peaked sooner, at day 5 versus 15. Some clonotypes were seen in both the CD4 and the CD8 compartments. These made up a small share and likely arose from convergent recombination.

Germline CDR1 reads LNHDA; CDR2 reads SQIVND (reference sequence). Trimming cost V 8 bases and J 3 bases; bases outside gene matches: 13. The CDR3 consists of 15 residues. This clonotype was found a few times. Its antigen is still unknown. A 5'RACE template-switching step, the method used to make TCR cDNA, added a universal primer site and UMIs. TCRdb ran MiXCR on the 5' RACE reads and lists one entry per CDR3 protein. This sample carries around 250,000 distinct CDR3 sequences, 6.9% of them seen once, and the ten largest clones take roughly 0.93%. The source is a man between 25 and 39 years old who received the YFV17D yellow fever vaccine. V is TRBV19 and J is TRBJ2-7; the match to TRBD2 covers 7 bases. The starting material was CD4+ T cells sorted from PBMCs, obtained 15 days after the yellow fever booster vaccination. The CDR3 DNA reads TGTGCCAGTCGGTTGGCGGGAGAATTGAACTACGAGCAGTACTTC. This translates into CASRLAGELNYEQYF.